This T cell receptor beta chain comes out of a study of T cell responses to AZD1222 COVID-19 vaccine (dated by TCRdb to about 2021). About the full investigation: A total of around 240 trial participants underwent TCR sequencing, of whom some 210 received two doses of AZD1222 and some 25 received two doses of the MenACWY control vaccine. Trial participants were enrolled by age into 18-55, 56-69 and 70-plus year subgroups, with approximately 150, 28 and 58 TCR-sequenced participants respectively. Beyond this particular receptor, the publication reports: Epitopes outside the regions mutated in the B.1.351 and B.1.1.7 variants were reportedly recognized by nearly half of the unique spike-specific TCRs. Only 5 to 7 AZD1222 recipients were SARS-CoV-2 seropositive at baseline, limiting conclusions about previously exposed vaccinees. Participants were mostly white British, with more females than males. The authors suggested clonal diversity may have been underestimated. Because no day 14 peak-response samples were available, the repertoires could be characterized only after the peak T cell response. In the small 56-69-year group, the increase in depth fell short of significance, most likely because of low power. Spike-specific TCR breadth and depth rose significantly after two AZD1222 doses compared with day 0 and with MenACWY recipients. CD4 TCRs associated with the vaccine covered the entire spike protein, and the dominant responses were in regions 160-218 and 743-854.

As to this clone: Which antigen it targets is not known. Nothing much larger sits one base from this clone, and base qualities are not available.

The CDR3 regions of human TCRbeta chains were subjected to immunosequencing. The authors' pipeline ran thus. TCRs in the repertoires were compared against a reference library of SARS-CoV-2-specific TCRs that had been generated with the MIRA antigen-specificity platform. Breadth was defined as the fraction of unique TCRs that were SARS-CoV-2-associated, and depth was defined as the fraction of total T cells that were SARS-CoV-2-associated. Each spike-specific TCR was assigned to its reactive spike region and to a CD4 or CD8 class using the MIRA data. Log10-transformed breadth and depth values were compared by one-way ANOVA with Sidak's multiple comparisons tests. In its TCRdb copy, this immuneACCESS table keeps in-frame sequences only and misses some clones. Where compared with another copy, unresolved V genes explain less than half of these, and the others have no known cause. Clone size and the V and J calls come from that table; the DNA yielded D and trimming. The sample records 150,000 to 250,000 clones, around 93% of which are singletons. The ten top clones hold approximately 1% of the sample.

The trim is 4 bases for V and 0 bases for J, with a gap of 17 bases between the germline ends. The CDR3 goes from the cysteine to the phenylalanine over 17 residues. CDR3 DNA is the only sequence kept; it has 51 bases, read in frame from the first base. According to the germline V gene, CDR1 reads SGHRS and CDR2 reads YFSETQ. The sample's time point label is to be understood as: about 28 days (+/-7) after the second vaccine dose. AZD1222 recipients given second doses at about 4 weeks or at about 12 weeks were pooled, since spike-specific TCR depth and breadth were not found to differ between the two schedules. Vaccinee samples came from UK trials COV001 and COV002, including a single-blind randomized controlled phase 2/3 trial of AZD1222 (ChAdOx1 nCoV-19) in healthy adults. For TCRbeta chain sequencing, PBMC samples were collected from trial participants at day 0 and at day 28 after the second dose.

Sample: peripheral blood, taken 28 days after the second AZD1222 dose. The chain uses TRBV5-1 and TRBJ1-5; the D gene remains uncertain. The receptor's source is an adult who received the AZD1222 COVID-19 vaccine. The CDR3 has the sequence CASSRWGGILSNQPQHF. The DNA sequence reads TGCGCCAGCAGCCGGTGGGGAGGGATCCTTAGCAATCAGCCCCAGCATTTT.